A selection of T cell receptor beta chains follows, all from one sample in a study of identical twins. TCRdb independently ran MiXCR on the 5' RACE reads; one entry per CDR3 protein. The sample lists 600,000 to 700,000 distinct CDR3 sequences, around 21% occurring once. The same specimen was also included in a second study, on T cells expressing NK-cell markers.

Sequenced: PBMCs. The receptor set was obtained from a woman aged 18-29 years in good health. The CDR3 runs from the conserved cysteine through the conserved F or W. A D gene is named only where the DNA matches it firmly. For some rows the clone size is stated as once, few or many, or as a class when expanded; others skip it.

TRBJ2-7 | TRBV5-1 | few | - | TGCGCCAGCGGCGAGAGGGCGTCCTACGAGCAGTACTTC | CASGERASYEQYF
TRBJ2-5 | TRBV5-1 | - | - | TGCGCCAGCAGCTTGAGGTTCTACGGACAACTTAAAGAGACCCAGTACTTC | CASSLRFYGQLKETQYF
TRBJ2-7 | TRBV7-2 | - | TRBD2 | TGTGCCAGCAGCTCTAAGACTAGCGTTTATCCCTACGAGCAGTACTTC | CASSSKTSVYPYEQYF
TRBJ2-4 | TRBV10-2 | - | - | TGCGCCAGCAGCCCAGACAGTTCCCTAGCCAAAAACATTCAGTACTTC | CASSPDSSLAKNIQYF
TRBJ1-6 | TRBV6-1 | - | - | TGTGCCAGCATCACGACAGGAGTTTCACCCCTCCACTTT | CASITTGVSPLHF
TRBJ1-2 | TRBV12-3/TRBV12-4 | - | - | TGTGCCAGCAGTTTAGCGCCAGGGAACTATGGCTACACCTTC | CASSLAPGNYGYTF
TRBJ2-1 | TRBV3-1 | few | TRBD2 | TGTGCCAGCAGCCAAGAGGCTAGCGGGGGGGCTCGGGCGGTTACTGAGCAGTTCTTC | CASSQEASGGARAVTEQFF
TRBJ2-1 | TRBV2 | - | - | TGTGCCAGCAGCTGGGACGGAGTCTACAATGAGCAGTTCTTC | CASSWDGVYNEQFF
TRBJ1-1 | TRBV19 | few | - | TGTGCCAGTAGTATCCCCAAGCAAGCTTTCTTT | CASSIPKQAFF
TRBJ1-1 | TRBV20-1 | - | - | TGCAGTGCCACCCTCGGCAGTTACATGAACACTGAAGCTTTCTTT | CSATLGSYMNTEAFF
TRBJ2-7 | TRBV20-1 | - | - | TGCAGTGCTAGCAGAAACTCGGACGAGCAGTACTTC | CSASRNSDEQYF
TRBJ2-7 | TRBV6-5 | - | TRBD1 | TGTGCCAGCAGTTACCTTAGGACAGGGGGAGCCGAGCAGTACTTC | CASSYLRTGGAEQYF
TRBJ2-3 | TRBV7-8 | - | - | TGTGCCAGCAGCTTAGCACGTGGGGGGGCGGGAGATACGCAGTATTTT | CASSLARGGAGDTQYF
TRBJ2-3 | TRBV12-3/TRBV12-4 | few | - | TGTGCCAGCACCTCCTCAGGGGGCACAGATACGCAGTATTTT | CASTSSGGTDTQYF
TRBJ2-7 | TRBV5-5 | - | - | TGTGCCAGCAGCTTTGCCAGGGTAACGGACGAGCAGTACTTC | CASSFARVTDEQYF
TRBJ2-7 | TRBV6-1 | - | - | TGTGCCAGCAGGGGGGGGACAGTTTATGACTACGAGCAGTACTTC | CASRGGTVYDYEQYF
TRBJ2-7 | TRBV20-1 | few | TRBD2 | TGCAGTGCTCTCCACCCTAGCGGGGCCGGAGAGCAGTACTTC | CSALHPSGAGEQYF
TRBJ1-6 | TRBV20-1 | - | TRBD1 | TGCAGTGCTCCCCCCCGACAGGGAAGTAATTCACCCCTCCACTTT | CSAPPRQGSNSPLHF
TRBJ2-1 | TRBV27 | - | TRBD2 | TGTGCCAGCGCACGGTGGGGGGGGGATGAGCAGTTCTTC | CASARWGGDEQFF
TRBJ1-2 | TRBV24-1 | - | - | TGTGCCACCAGTGATTTGCGGGGCTATGGCTACACCTTC | CATSDLRGYGYTF
TRBJ1-1 | TRBV18 | - | TRBD1 | TGTGCCAGCTCTCTAAGTTGGGACAGCGAAGCTTTCTTT | CASSLSWDSEAFF
TRBJ2-3 | TRBV12-3/TRBV12-4 | few | - | TGTGCCAGCAGTTGGCAGGTCTCAGATACGCAGTATTTT | CASSWQVSDTQYF
TRBJ2-2 | TRBV5-1 | - | TRBD2 | TGCGCCAGCAGCTATAGCGGGGGGGCCGTGATCGGGGAGCTGTTTTTT | CASSYSGGAVIGELFF
TRBJ1-2 | TRBV12-3/TRBV12-4 | few | - | TGTGCCAGCAGTGCCGTCGGCCTTCACCGGGGCTACACCTTC | CASSAVGLHRGYTF
TRBJ2-1 | TRBV7-2 | few | TRBD2 | TGTGCCAGCAATCGGGACTACTACAATGAGCAGTTCTTC | CASNRDYYNEQFF
TRBJ2-3 | TRBV5-1 | few | TRBD2 | TGCGCCAGCAGCTACAGACTAGCGGGAGACACAGATACGCAGTATTTT | CASSYRLAGDTDTQYF
TRBJ2-1 | TRBV27 | - | TRBD2 | TGTGCCAGCAGTTCCGCCTTGAGACTAGCGGACACGTACAATGAGCAGTTCTTC | CASSSALRLADTYNEQFF
TRBJ2-7 | TRBV30 | - | TRBD2 | TGTGCCTGGAGTGCCGGGGGGGACTACGAGCAGTACTTC | CAWSAGGDYEQYF
TRBJ2-5 | TRBV20-1 | many | - | TGCAGTGCCCAAAACGGCCGTCAAGAGACCCAGTACTTC | CSAQNGRQETQYF
TRBJ2-1 | TRBV29-1 | many | TRBD1 | TGCAGCGCAAAACTAACGGGACAGTACAATGAGCAGTTCTTC | CSAKLTGQYNEQFF
TRBJ2-1 | TRBV20-1 | - | - | TGCAGTGCACCTAACGGGTTCTTC | CSAPNGFF
TRBJ2-7 | TRBV5-1 | few | TRBD1 | TGCGCCAGCAGCGAGCGGGACAGGGGGTCCTCCTACGAGCAGTACTTC | CASSERDRGSSYEQYF
TRBJ1-2 | TRBV27 | few | - | TGTGCCAGCGCGCGGACGGATGGCTATGGCTACACCTTC | CASARTDGYGYTF
TRBJ2-7 | TRBV30 | - | TRBD2 | TGTGCCTGGAGTGAGGGACTAGTCAGAGACGAGCAGTACTTC | CAWSEGLVRDEQYF
TRBJ1-2 | TRBV19 | - | - | TGTGCCAGTAGACGTGCAACCATGTCAGCTAACTATGGCTACACCTTC | CASRRATMSANYGYTF
TRBJ2-1 | TRBV29-1 | few | - | TGCAGCGTTCGGGCCGGGGGTGAGCAGTTCTTC | CSVRAGGEQFF
TRBJ2-7 | TRBV7-9 | - | - | TGTGCCAGCAGCTTAAGTATGACCTACGAGCAGTACTTC | CASSLSMTYEQYF
TRBJ2-1 | TRBV11-2 | few | TRBD2 | TGTGCCAGCAGCCTCGGGACTAGCGGACTCAATGAGCAGTTCTTC | CASSLGTSGLNEQFF
TRBJ1-5 | TRBV24-1 | - | - | TGTGCCACCAGTGATTTTACCTCCGCTGACAGGTATAATCAGCCCCAGCATTTT | CATSDFTSADRYNQPQHF
TRBJ2-3 | TRBV7-2 | few | TRBD2 | TGTGCCAGCAGCTTGTTCGGGGGGGCCGCAGATACGCAGTATTTT | CASSLFGGAADTQYF